This T cell receptor beta chain was identified during a study of blood T cell repertoires in COVID-19. About the study: Specimens from acute and convalescent COVID-19 originated in the United States, Italy and Spain. PBMCs, B-cell-depleted T cells, or T cells provided the cDNA or gDNA that made up the material.

Per the original data handling: It was from reference gene primer amplification that nucleated cell counts were estimated. The protocol was immunoSEQ multiplex PCR, while the TCRdb copy is restricted to in-frame clones and leaves out a portion. V and J calls plus clone size are reproduced from that table; the DNA served to infer D and trimming. Altogether about 200,000 clones are present, 80% to 90% being singletons, with the ten largest covering approximately 6%. The CDR3 covers 14 residues. With 6 bases removed from V and 0 bases from J, the gap between germline ends came to 9 bases. The V gene's germline CDR1 is SEHNR and CDR2 FQNEAQ (reference sequence).

Material for sequencing was peripheral blood. The chain is built from TRBV7-9 and TRBJ1-5; perhaps TRBD1 as D (6 bases). The clonotype was recovered from an elderly man with acute or convalescent COVID-19. CDR3 nucleotide sequence: TGTGCCAGCAGTGGACAGTATAGCAATCAGCCCCAGCATTTT. Translated: CASSGQYSNQPQHF.